Listed below are T cell receptor beta chains from one sample, sequenced in a study of radiotherapy plus CTLA-4 blockade in lung cancer. Here immunoSEQ multiplex PCR was the method, and the copy in TCRdb shows in-frame clones only, minus some. Here the sample spans over 85,000 clones, approximately 78% being singletons. Sample: peripheral blood, taken from a patient treated with radiotherapy plus ipilimumab. The receptor set was obtained from a human donor with non-small cell lung cancer that progressed on radiotherapy plus ipilimumab. The CDR3 runs from the conserved cysteine through the conserved F or W. The order of the fields is clone size, J gene, V gene, D gene, CDR3 protein, CDR3 DNA. A D gene is named only where the DNA matches it firmly. The size of a clone is reported for some rows only, either as once, few or many, or as a class for expanded clones.

. | TRBJ2-2 | TRBV4-2 | . | CASSPLDGPGELFF | TGTGCCAGCAGCCCCCTCGATGGCCCCGGGGAGCTGTTTTTT
few | TRBJ2-7 | TRBV21-1 | . | CASSKQGSFYEQYF | TGTGCCAGCAGCAAACAGGGCAGCTTCTACGAGCAGTACTTC
. | TRBJ2-4 | TRBV20-1 | . | CSAFKNIQYF | TGCAGTGCCTTTAAAAACATTCAGTACTTC
once | TRBJ1-2 | TRBV28 | . | CASSGKTANYGYTF | TGTGCCAGCAGTGGCAAAACAGCTAACTATGGCTACACCTTC
. | TRBJ2-7 | TRBV7-3 | . | CASSLIGSTNEQYF | TGTGCCAGCAGCTTAATCGGGTCTACCAACGAGCAGTACTTC
. | TRBJ2-5 | TRBV28 | . | CASTGGGEKETQYF | TGTGCCAGCACGGGGGGCGGGGAGAAAGAGACCCAGTACTTC
. | TRBJ1-2 | TRBV6-6 | TRBD1 | CASSRGTAGYGYTF | TGTGCCAGCAGTCGCGGGACAGCTGGATATGGCTACACCTTC
. | TRBJ1-5 | TRBV6-1 | . | CASRGPGSESQPQHF | TGTGCCAGCAGGGGACCGGGTTCTGAAAGTCAGCCCCAGCATTTT
few | TRBJ2-1 | TRBV9 | . | CASSVEDRQSSYNEQFF | TGTGCCAGCAGCGTAGAAGACCGTCAAAGCTCCTACAATGAGCAGTTCTTC
. | TRBJ1-1 | TRBV28 | . | CASSYPEGWTEAFF | TGTGCCAGCAGTTACCCAGAGGGGTGGACTGAAGCTTTCTTT
few | TRBJ1-2 | TRBV15 | . | CATSRDKGLYLGYTF | TGTGCCACCAGCAGAGATAAAGGGCTATATCTAGGCTACACCTTC
few | TRBJ1-1 | TRBV6-1 | . | CASSEGASRVVTEAFF | TGTGCCAGCAGTGAAGGGGCCAGCAGGGTGGTCACTGAAGCTTTCTTT
. | TRBJ2-2 | TRBV7-8 | . | CASSYPERRNTGELFF | TGTGCCAGCAGCTACCCCGAGCGGAGGAACACCGGGGAGCTGTTTTTT
. | TRBJ2-3 | TRBV6-6 | TRBD2 | CASSYSRLAVTDTQYF | TGTGCCAGCAGTTACTCGAGACTAGCGGTGACAGATACGCAGTATTTT
. | TRBJ1-5 | TRBV2 | TRBD1 | CASSDRGGYSNQPQHF | TGTGCCAGCAGCGACAGGGGGGGATATAGCAATCAGCCCCAGCATTTT
. | TRBJ2-2 | TRBV27 | TRBD1 | CASSLDRAGLFF | TGTGCCAGCAGTCTTGACAGGGCGGGTCTGTTTTTT
. | TRBJ2-7 | TRBV23-1 | . | CATPRGYEQYF | TGCGCCACTCCTCGGGGCTACGAGCAGTACTTC
. | TRBJ2-6 | TRBV5-5 | . | CASSPGDISGANVLTF | TGTGCCAGCAGCCCCGGAGACATCTCTGGGGCCAACGTCCTGACTTTC
. | TRBJ2-3 | TRBV6-5 | . | CASSKDITDTQYF | TGTGCCAGCAGTAAGGACATCACAGATACGCAGTATTTT
few | TRBJ2-1 | TRBV5-6 | TRBD1 | CASSVAGGPYNEQFF | TGTGCCAGCAGCGTAGCAGGGGGCCCCTACAATGAGCAGTTCTTC
. | TRBJ2-2 | TRBV7-6 | TRBD2 | CASSLTSGTGELFF | TGTGCCAGCAGCCTGACTAGCGGCACCGGGGAGCTGTTTTTT
once | TRBJ2-1 | TRBV2 | . | CASSISNEQFF | TGTGCCAGCAGTATAAGCAATGAGCAGTTCTTC
. | TRBJ1-2 | TRBV4-1 | . | CASSQIGGDYGYTF | TGCGCCAGCAGCCAAATAGGGGGTGACTATGGCTACACCTTC
. | TRBJ2-7 | TRBV4-1 | TRBD1 | CASSQEIAGGFYEQYF | TGCGCCAGCAGCCAAGAGATTGCAGGGGGCTTCTACGAGCAGTACTTC
. | TRBJ2-1 | TRBV9 | TRBD1 | CASSLYQWDRNEQFF | TGTGCCAGCAGCCTCTATCAGTGGGACAGAAATGAGCAGTTCTTC
. | TRBJ2-5 | TRBV5-1 | TRBD1 | CASSLFRLGTGVVEETQYF | TGCGCCAGCAGCTTATTTCGCTTAGGGACAGGGGTAGTAGAGGAGACCCAGTACTTC
few | TRBJ2-7 | TRBV19 | . | CASSPGHYEQYF | TGTGCCAGTAGTCCGGGACACTACGAGCAGTACTTC
. | TRBJ2-1 | TRBV9 | . | CASSVGWIIGEQFF | TGTGCCAGCAGCGTAGGGTGGATTATCGGTGAGCAGTTCTTC
. | TRBJ2-2 | TRBV7-9 | TRBD1 | CASRPFTGTVYSGELFF | TGTGCCAGCAGGCCCTTCACCGGGACAGTGTATTCCGGGGAGCTGTTTTTT
. | TRBJ1-1 | TRBV11-2 | . | CASSLESGNTEAFF | TGTGCCAGCAGCTTGGAATCCGGGAACACTGAAGCTTTCTTT
. | TRBJ1-1 | TRBV7-6 | TRBD1 | CASRKNKGQRNTEAFF | TGTGCCAGCAGGAAGAACAAGGGACAGCGGAACACTGAAGCTTTCTTT
. | TRBJ2-2 | TRBV30 | TRBD2 | CAWSPSGRENTGELFF | TGTGCCTGGAGTCCTAGCGGGAGGGAGAACACCGGGGAGCTGTTTTTT
. | TRBJ2-7 | TRBV5-1 | . | CASSLSTVRGDEQYF | TGCGCCAGCAGCTTGTCCACGGTGAGGGGGGACGAGCAGTACTTC
. | TRBJ2-3 | TRBV5-6 | TRBD2 | CASDNRRLAGTDTQYF | TGTGCCAGCGACAATAGAAGGCTAGCGGGCACAGATACGCAGTATTTT
few | TRBJ1-3 | TRBV6-5 | TRBD1 | CASSPGGSGNTIYF | TGTGCCAGCAGTCCAGGGGGATCTGGAAACACCATATATTTT
once | TRBJ2-1 | TRBV5-1 | . | CASSLEDEQFF | TGCGCCAGCAGCTTGGAGGATGAGCAGTTCTTC
. | TRBJ1-4 | TRBV6-6 | . | CASSDHEATNEKLFF | TGTGCCAGCAGCGACCATGAAGCAACTAATGAAAAACTGTTTTTT
. | TRBJ1-3 | TRBV6-1 | . | CASSETHSGNTIYF | TGTGCCAGCAGTGAGACACACTCTGGAAACACCATATATTTT
once | TRBJ1-5 | TRBV28 | TRBD1 | CASSSTGGTGLQPQHF | TGTGCCAGCAGTTCGACAGGGGGAACCGGCCTTCAGCCCCAGCATTTT
. | TRBJ2-3 | TRBV10-1 | . | CASSEADTQYF | TGCGCCAGCAGTGAGGCAGATACGCAGTATTTT
. | TRBJ2-3 | TRBV20-1 | . | CSASSGDTQYF | TGCAGTGCGAGTAGCGGAGATACGCAGTATTTT
. | TRBJ2-6 | TRBV9 | TRBD1 | CASSVGQGRFSGANVLTF | TGTGCCAGCAGCGTAGGACAGGGTAGGTTCTCCGGGGCCAACGTCCTGACTTTC
. | TRBJ2-5 | TRBV30 | TRBD2 | CAWNLLGLAGAETQYF | TGTGCCTGGAACCTCCTGGGACTAGCGGGAGCCGAGACCCAGTACTTC
. | TRBJ2-1 | TRBV7-8 | TRBD2 | CASRKGLAGVNNEQFF | TGTGCCAGCAGAAAGGGACTAGCGGGAGTCAACAATGAGCAGTTCTTC
. | TRBJ2-1 | TRBV10-1 | TRBD2 | CASSEGKGLGTSGSHEQFF | TGCGCCAGCAGTGAAGGGAAGGGGTTGGGGACTAGCGGGAGCCATGAGCAGTTCTTC
. | TRBJ1-2 | TRBV6-6 | . | CASSSNQGADGGYTF | TGTGCCAGCAGCTCCAACCAGGGAGCGGACGGTGGCTACACCTTC
. | TRBJ1-3 | TRBV28 | . | CASSSPQTRKDF | TGTGCCAGCAGTTCGCCTCAGACACGGAAGGATTTT
few | TRBJ2-6 | TRBV13 | . | CASSIQGAGANVLTF | TGTGCCAGCAGCATACAGGGTGCTGGGGCCAACGTCCTGACTTTC
. | TRBJ2-7 | TRBV27 | . | CASCWDGGWEQYF | TGTGCCAGCTGTTGGGATGGGGGATGGGAGCAGTACTTC
. | TRBJ2-5 | TRBV10-3 | . | CAISESEGLSETQYF | TGTGCCATCAGTGAGTCTGAGGGACTTTCAGAGACCCAGTACTTC
. | TRBJ2-3 | TRBV29-1 | TRBD2 | CSSLAGGPNTDTQYF | TGCAGCTCACTAGCGGGAGGCCCTAACACAGATACGCAGTATTTT
. | TRBJ2-1 | TRBV10-1 | TRBD2 | CASSEGGRAGNEQFF | TGCGCCAGCAGTGAAGGCGGGAGGGCTGGTAATGAGCAGTTCTTC
once | TRBJ1-5 | TRBV15 | . | CATSRDQTGQNQPQHF | TGTGCCACCAGCAGAGATCAAACAGGCCAAAATCAGCCCCAGCATTTT
few | TRBJ2-7 | TRBV6-4 | TRBD2 | CASSGGLAGNYEQYF | TGTGCCAGCAGTGGCGGACTAGCGGGGAACTACGAGCAGTACTTC
. | TRBJ1-2 | TRBV5-1 | TRBD1 | CASSSGQGVGYTF | TGCGCCAGCAGCTCGGGACAGGGGGTTGGCTACACCTTC
. | TRBJ1-1 | TRBV18 | . | CASSRDQGTEAFF | TGTGCCAGCTCACGCGACCAGGGGACTGAAGCTTTCTTT